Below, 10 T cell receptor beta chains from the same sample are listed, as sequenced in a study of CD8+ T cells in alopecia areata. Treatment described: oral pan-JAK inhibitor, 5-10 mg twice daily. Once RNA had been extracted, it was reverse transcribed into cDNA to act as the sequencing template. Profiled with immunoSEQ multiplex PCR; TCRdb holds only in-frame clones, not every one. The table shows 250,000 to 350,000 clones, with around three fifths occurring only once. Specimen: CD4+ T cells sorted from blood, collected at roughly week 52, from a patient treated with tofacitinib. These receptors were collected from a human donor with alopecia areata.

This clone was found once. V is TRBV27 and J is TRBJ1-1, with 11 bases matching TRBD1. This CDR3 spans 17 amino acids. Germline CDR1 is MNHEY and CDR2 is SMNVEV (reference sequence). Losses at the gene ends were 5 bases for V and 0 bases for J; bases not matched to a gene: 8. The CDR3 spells CASSPGQGAFLNTEAFF. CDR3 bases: TGTGCCAGCAGTCCCGGACAGGGGGCCTTTTTGAACACTGAAGCTTTCTTT.

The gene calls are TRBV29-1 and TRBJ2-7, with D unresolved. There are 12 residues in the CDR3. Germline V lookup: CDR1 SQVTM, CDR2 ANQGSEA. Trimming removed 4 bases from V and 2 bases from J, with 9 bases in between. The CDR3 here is CSVGPGAYEQYF. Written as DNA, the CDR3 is TGCAGCGTTGGCCCGGGCGCCTACGAGCAGTACTTC.

The CDR3 here is CASSPGAADYNEQFF. The CDR3 DNA reads TGTGCCAGCTCACCCGGGGCAGCTGACTACAATGAGCAGTTCTTC. This sequence joins TRBV18 and TRBJ2-1, with D perhaps being TRBD1 or TRBD2 (5 bases each). Per germline, CDR1 KGHSH and CDR2 LQKENI. V lost 3 bases and J 3 bases, leaving 12 bases between the germline ends. This CDR3 has 15 residues.

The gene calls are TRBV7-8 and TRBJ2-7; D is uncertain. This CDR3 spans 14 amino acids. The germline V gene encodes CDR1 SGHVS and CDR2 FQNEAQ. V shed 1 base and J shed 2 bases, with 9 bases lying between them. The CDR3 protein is CASSLEGLPYEQYF. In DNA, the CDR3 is TGTGCCAGCAGCTTAGAAGGGTTACCCTACGAGCAGTACTTC.

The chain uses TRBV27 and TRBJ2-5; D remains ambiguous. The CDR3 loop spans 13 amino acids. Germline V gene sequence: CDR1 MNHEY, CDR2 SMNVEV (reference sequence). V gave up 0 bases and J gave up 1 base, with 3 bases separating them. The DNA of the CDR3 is TGTGCCAGCAGTTTATCACGCCAAGAGACCCAGTACTTC. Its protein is CASSLSRQETQYF.

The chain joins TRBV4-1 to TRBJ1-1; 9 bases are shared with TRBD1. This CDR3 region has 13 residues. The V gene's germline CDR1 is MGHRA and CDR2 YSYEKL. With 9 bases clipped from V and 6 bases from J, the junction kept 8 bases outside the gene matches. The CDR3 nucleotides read TGCGCCAGTCTAGACAGGGGGAAGGCTGAAGCTTTCTTT. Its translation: CASLDRGKAEAFF.

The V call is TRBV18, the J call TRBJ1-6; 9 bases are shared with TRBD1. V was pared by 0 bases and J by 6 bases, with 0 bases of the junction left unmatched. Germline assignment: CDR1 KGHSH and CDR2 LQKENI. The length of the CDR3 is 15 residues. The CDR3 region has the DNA TGTGCCAGCTCACCACCGGACAGGGGTAATTCACCCCTCCACTTT. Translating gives CASSPPDRGNSPLHF.

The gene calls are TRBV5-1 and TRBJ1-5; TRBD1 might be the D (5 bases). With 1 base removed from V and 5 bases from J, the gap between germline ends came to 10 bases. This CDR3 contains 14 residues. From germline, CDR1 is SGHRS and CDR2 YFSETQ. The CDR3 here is CASSLTGGDQPQHF. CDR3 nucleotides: TGCGCCAGCAGCTTGACAGGAGGGGATCAGCCCCAGCATTTT.

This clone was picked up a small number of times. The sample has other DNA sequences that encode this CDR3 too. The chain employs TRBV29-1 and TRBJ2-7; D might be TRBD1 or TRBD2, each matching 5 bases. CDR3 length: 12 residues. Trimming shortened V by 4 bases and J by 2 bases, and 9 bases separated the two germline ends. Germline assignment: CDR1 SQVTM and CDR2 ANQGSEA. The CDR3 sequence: CSVGGAPYEQYF. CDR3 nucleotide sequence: TGCAGCGTTGGAGGGGCCCCCTACGAGCAGTACTTC.

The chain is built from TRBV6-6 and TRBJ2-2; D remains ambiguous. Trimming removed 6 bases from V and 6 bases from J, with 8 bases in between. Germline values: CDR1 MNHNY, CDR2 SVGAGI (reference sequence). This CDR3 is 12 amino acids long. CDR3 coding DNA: TGTGCCAGCAGCTACCGGTCCGGGGAGCTGTTTTTT. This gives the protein CASSYRSGELFF.